Sequencing of this T cell receptor beta chain was carried out in a study of T-cell memory formation after mild COVID-19. Across the study: TCR clusters mostly belonged to single donors.

Broader study findings: Certain responding clones were present in pre-infection memory, suggesting participation of cross-reactive memory.

TCRdb re-analysed the 5' RACE reads in MiXCR, keeping a single row per CDR3 protein. The table shows 150,000 to 200,000 distinct CDR3 sequences, with roughly 14% occurring only once. This CDR3 region has 10 residues. Germline V gives CDR1 DFQATT, CDR2 SNEGSKA (reference sequence). V was pared by 4 bases and J by 3 bases, with 4 bases between. A few counts support this clonotype. Its target is unknown. The receptor comes from an adult woman who had mild COVID-19 (a few samples of this study predate the infection). Cell type and time point are not known. This chain joins TRBV20-1 and TRBJ2-7; D gene unclear. The sample was PBMCs or a T cell subset sorted from them (not recorded which). CDR3 loop: CSANSYEQYF. In nucleotides, the CDR3 is TGCAGTGCTAACAGCTACGAGCAGTACTTC.